These 9 T cell receptor beta chains originate from one sample sequenced in a study of PD-L1 blockade in urothelial cancer. The time point was: pretreatment peripheral blood. Assay: immunoSEQ multiplex PCR; the TCRdb copy retains only in-frame clones and omits some. The sample yields tens of thousands of clones, 80% to 85% seen once. Sequenced here: PBMCs, sampled around atezolizumab (anti-PD-L1) treatment. All receptors derive from a man aged 55-75 years with urothelial cancer.

A single count supports this clone. The rearrangement links TRBV7-2 to TRBJ1-2, with TRBD1 as a possible D gene (6 bases). V was clipped by 2 bases and J by 1 base, with 11 bases between them. CDR3 length: 15 residues. CDR1 SGHTA and CDR2 FQGNSA come from the germline V gene. The CDR3 region has the DNA TGTGCCAGCAGCTTACAGGGGCGCGTTAACTATGGCTACACCTTC. It encodes CASSLQGRVNYGYTF.

V is TRBV19 and J is TRBJ2-5; possibly TRBD1 for D (6 bases). Germline V gives CDR1 LNHDA, CDR2 SQIVND (reference sequence). Between the trimmed V and J ends, which lost 1 base and 2 bases, there was a span of 17 bases. CDR3 length: 17 amino acids. The CDR3 reads CASSIVYRQEIQETQYF. In DNA, the CDR3 is TGTGCCAGTAGTATAGTCTATAGACAGGAGATACAAGAGACCCAGTACTTC.

The rearrangement uses TRBV7-9 and TRBJ1-4; 7 nucleotides match TRBD1. The CDR3 is 15 residues long. From germline, CDR1 is SEHNR and CDR2 FQNEAQ (reference sequence). J lost 3 bases, V lost 1 base, and 2 bases had no gene match. As DNA, the CDR3 is TGTGCCAGCAGCTTAGGGGGACAGTCTAATGAAAAACTGTTTTTT. It translates to CASSLGGQSNEKLFF.

This clone occurred a few times. V and J are TRBV6-1 and TRBJ2-7, with 10 bases fitting TRBD1. The CDR3 covers 15 residues. The V gene's germline CDR1 is MNHNS and CDR2 SASEGT. Losses at the gene ends were 6 bases for V and 3 bases for J; bases not matched to a gene: 8. This CDR3 reads CASRTLRDRGYEQYF. The CDR3 bases are TGTGCCAGCAGGACCCTCCGGGACAGGGGCTACGAGCAGTACTTC.

The chain couples TRBV11-2 to TRBJ2-3; 11 nucleotides align to TRBD1. CDR3 length equals 16 residues. V dropped 5 bases and J dropped 7; count of bases not matched to a gene: 11. Germline V gene data show CDR1 as SGHAT and CDR2 as FQNNGV. The CDR3 spells CASSVQTGTGGNTQYF. The CDR3 bases are TGTGCCAGCAGCGTACAAACCGGGACAGGGGGGAATACGCAGTATTTT.

V usage is TRBV18 and J usage is TRBJ2-3, with 12 bases identical to TRBD1. CDR1 and CDR2 from the germline V gene are KGHSH and LQKENI. There are 16 residues in the CDR3. V lost 3 bases to trimming and J lost 4 bases; unmatched junction nucleotides: 5. This chain's CDR3 is CASSPPGQGAADTQYF. The CDR3 DNA follows: TGTGCCAGCTCACCGCCGGGACAGGGGGCAGCAGATACGCAGTATTTT.

The chain joins TRBV5-5 to TRBJ1-5; TRBD1 agrees at 12 bases. Trimming cost V 4 bases and J 1 base; bases outside gene matches: 6. The CDR3 sequence is 17 residues long. Germline V gives CDR1 SGHKS, CDR2 YYEKEE (reference sequence). The CDR3 DNA reads as TGTGCCAGCAGCCTAGAGGGGACAGGGGGCAGCAATCAGCCCCAGCATTTT. Encoded protein: CASSLEGTGGSNQPQHF.

J is TRBJ1-5 and V is TRBV28, with a tentative D call TRBD1 (6 bases). The germline V gene encodes CDR1 MDHEN and CDR2 SYDVKM. Trimming took 8 bases from V and 6 from J, leaving 17 bases between them. The CDR3 has 14 residues. The CDR3 reads CASHSGGAFQPQHF. DNA for the CDR3: TGTGCCAGCCATTCCGGGGGGGCGTTTCAGCCCCAGCATTTT. Supplemented by reference TRBV28 and TRBJ1-5, the full variable domain reads DVKVTQSSRYLVKRTGEKVFLECVQDMDHENMFWYRQDPGLGLRLIYFSYDVKMKEKGDIPEGYSVSREKKERFSLILESASTNQTSMYLCASHSGGAFQPQHFGDGTRLSIL.

V is TRBV5-1 and J is TRBJ1-2, with D unclear. V lost 0 bases and J 2 bases, leaving 5 bases between the germline ends. This CDR3 has 13 residues. The germline V gene encodes CDR1 SGHRS and CDR2 YFSETQ. CDR3 nucleotide sequence: TGCGCCAGCAGCTTGGCCTTAAACTATGGCTACACCTTC. Residues: CASSLALNYGYTF.